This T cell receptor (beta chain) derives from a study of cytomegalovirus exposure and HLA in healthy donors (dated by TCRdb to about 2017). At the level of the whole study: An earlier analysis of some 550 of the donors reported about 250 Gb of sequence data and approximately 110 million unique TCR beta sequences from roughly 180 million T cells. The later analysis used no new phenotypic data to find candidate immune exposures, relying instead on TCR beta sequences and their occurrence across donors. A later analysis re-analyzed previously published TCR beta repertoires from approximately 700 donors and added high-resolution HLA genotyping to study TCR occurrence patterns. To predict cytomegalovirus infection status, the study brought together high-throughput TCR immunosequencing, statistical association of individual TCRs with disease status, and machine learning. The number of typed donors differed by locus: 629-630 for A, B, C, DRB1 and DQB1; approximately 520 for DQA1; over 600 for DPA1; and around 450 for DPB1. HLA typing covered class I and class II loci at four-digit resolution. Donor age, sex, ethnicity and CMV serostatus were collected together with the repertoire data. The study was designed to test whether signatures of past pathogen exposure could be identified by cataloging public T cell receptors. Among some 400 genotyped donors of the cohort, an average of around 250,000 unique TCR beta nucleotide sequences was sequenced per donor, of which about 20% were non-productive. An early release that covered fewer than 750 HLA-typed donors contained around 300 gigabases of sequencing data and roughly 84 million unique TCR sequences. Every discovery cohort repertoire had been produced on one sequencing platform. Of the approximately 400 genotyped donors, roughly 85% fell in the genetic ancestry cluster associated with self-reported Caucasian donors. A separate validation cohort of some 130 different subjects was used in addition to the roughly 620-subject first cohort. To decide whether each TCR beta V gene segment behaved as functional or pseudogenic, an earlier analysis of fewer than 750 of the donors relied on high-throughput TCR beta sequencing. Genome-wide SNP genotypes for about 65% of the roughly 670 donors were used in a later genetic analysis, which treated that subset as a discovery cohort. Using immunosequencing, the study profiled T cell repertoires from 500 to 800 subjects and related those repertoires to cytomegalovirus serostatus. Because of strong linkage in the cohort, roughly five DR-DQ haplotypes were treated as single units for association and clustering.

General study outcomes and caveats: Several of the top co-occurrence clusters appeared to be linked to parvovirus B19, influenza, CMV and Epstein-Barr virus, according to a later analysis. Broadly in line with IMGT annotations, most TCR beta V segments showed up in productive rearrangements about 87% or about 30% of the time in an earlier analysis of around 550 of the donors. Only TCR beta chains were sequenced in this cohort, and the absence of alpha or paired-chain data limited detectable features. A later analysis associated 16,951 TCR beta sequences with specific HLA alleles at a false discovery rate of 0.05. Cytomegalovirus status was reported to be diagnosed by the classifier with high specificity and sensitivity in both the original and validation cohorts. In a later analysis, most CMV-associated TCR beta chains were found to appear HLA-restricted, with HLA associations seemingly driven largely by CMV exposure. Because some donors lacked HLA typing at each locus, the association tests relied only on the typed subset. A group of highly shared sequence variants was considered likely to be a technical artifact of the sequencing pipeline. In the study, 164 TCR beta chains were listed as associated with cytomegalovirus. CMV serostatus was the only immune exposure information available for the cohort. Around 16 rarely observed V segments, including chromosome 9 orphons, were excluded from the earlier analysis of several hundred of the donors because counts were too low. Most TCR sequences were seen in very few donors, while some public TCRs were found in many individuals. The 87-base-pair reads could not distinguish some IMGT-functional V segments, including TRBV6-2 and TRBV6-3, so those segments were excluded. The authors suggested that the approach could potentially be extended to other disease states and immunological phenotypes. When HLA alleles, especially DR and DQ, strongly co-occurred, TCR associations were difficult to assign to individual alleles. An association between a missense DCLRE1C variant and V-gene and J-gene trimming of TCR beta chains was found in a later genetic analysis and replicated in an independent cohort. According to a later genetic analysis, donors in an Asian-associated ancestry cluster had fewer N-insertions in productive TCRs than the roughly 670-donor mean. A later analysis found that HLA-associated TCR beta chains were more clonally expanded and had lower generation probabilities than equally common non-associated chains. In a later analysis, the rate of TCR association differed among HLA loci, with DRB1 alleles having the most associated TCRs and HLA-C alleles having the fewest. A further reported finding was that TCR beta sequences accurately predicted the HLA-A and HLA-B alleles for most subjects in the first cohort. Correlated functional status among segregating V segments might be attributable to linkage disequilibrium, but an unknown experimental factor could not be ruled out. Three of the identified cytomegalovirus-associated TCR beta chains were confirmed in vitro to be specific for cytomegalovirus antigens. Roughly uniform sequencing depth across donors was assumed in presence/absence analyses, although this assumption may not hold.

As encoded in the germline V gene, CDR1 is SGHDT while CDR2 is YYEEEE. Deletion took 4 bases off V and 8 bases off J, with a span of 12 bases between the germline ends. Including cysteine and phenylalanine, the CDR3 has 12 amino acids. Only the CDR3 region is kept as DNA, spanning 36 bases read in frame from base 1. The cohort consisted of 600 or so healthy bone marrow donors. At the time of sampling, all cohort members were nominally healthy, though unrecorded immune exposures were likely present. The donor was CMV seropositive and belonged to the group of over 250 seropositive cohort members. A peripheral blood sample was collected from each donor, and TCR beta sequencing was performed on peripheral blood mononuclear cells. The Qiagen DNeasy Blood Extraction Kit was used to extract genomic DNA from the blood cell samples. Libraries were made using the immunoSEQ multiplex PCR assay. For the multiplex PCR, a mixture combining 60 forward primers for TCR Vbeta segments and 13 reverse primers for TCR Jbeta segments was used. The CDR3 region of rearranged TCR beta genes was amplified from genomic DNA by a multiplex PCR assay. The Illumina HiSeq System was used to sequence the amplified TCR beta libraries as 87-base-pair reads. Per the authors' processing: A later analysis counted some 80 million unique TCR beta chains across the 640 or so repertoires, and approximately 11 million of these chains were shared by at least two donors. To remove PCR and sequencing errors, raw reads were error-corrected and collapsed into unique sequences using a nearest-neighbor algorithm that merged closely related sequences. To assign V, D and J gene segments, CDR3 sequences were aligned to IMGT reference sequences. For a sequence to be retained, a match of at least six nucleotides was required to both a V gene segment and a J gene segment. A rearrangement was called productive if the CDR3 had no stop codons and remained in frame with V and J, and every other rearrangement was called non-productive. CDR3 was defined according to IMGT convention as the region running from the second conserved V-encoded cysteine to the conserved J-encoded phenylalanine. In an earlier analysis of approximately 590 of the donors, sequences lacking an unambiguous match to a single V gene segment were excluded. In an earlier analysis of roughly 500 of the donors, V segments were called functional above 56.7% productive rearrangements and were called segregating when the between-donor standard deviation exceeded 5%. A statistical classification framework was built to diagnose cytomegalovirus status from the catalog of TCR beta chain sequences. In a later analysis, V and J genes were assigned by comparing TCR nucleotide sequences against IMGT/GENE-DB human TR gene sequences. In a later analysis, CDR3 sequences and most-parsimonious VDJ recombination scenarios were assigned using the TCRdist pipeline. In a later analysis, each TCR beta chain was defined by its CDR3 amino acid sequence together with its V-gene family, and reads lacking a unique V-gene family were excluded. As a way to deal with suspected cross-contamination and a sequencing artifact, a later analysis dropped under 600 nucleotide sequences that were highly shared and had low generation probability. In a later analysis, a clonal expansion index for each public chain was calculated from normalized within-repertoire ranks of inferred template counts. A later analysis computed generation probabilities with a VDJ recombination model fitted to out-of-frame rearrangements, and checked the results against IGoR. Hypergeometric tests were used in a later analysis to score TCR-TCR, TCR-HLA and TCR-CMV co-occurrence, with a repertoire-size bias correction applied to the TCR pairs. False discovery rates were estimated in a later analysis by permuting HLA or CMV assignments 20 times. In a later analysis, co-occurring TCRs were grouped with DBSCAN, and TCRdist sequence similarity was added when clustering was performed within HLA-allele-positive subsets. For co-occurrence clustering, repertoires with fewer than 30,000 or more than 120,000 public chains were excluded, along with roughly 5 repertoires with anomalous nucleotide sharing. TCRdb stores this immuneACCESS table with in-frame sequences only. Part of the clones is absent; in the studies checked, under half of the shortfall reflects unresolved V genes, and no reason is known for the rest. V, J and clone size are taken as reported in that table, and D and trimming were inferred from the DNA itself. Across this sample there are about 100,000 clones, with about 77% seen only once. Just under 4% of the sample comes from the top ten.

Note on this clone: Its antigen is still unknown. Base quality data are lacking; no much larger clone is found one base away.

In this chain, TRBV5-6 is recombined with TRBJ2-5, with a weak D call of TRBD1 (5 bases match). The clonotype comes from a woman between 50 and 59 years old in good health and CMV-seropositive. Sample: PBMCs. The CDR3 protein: CASSQRQITQYF. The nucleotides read TGTGCCAGCAGCCAACGACAGATCACCCAGTACTTC. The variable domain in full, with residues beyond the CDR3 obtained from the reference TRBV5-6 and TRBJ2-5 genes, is DAGVTQSPTHLIKTRGQQVTLRCSPKSGHDTVSWYQQALGQGPQFIFQYYEEEERQRGNFPDRFSGHQFPNYSSELNVNALLLGDSALYLCASSQRQITQYFGPGTRLLVL.